The source of this TCR beta chain is a study of cytomegalovirus exposure and HLA in healthy donors (TCRdb year 2017). About the investigation overall: In an earlier analysis of fewer than 750 of the donors, less than 350 Gb of sequence data and 90 million to 120 million unique TCR beta sequences from 150 million to 200 million T cells were reported. Roughly 290 gigabases of sequencing data and around 85 million unique TCR sequences made up an early release that covered several hundred HLA-typed donors. The genetic ancestry cluster associated with self-reported Caucasian donors included 81% of the 350 to 500 genotyped donors. The aim of the study was to test whether cataloging public T cell receptors could identify signatures of past pathogen exposure. The study profiled the T cell repertoires of hundreds of subjects by immunosequencing and related them to cytomegalovirus serostatus. In addition to the first cohort of around 670 subjects, a separate validation cohort of around 110 different subjects was used. To predict cytomegalovirus infection status, the study brought together high-throughput TCR immunosequencing, statistical association of individual TCRs with disease status, and machine learning. In a later analysis, previously published TCR beta repertoires from some 640 donors were re-analyzed and high-resolution HLA genotyping was added so that TCR occurrence patterns could be studied. Rather than using new phenotypic data, the later analysis identified candidate immune exposures from TCR beta sequences and from how often those sequences occurred across donors. To decide whether each TCR beta V gene segment behaved as functional or pseudogenic, an earlier analysis of fewer than 750 of the donors relied on high-throughput TCR beta sequencing. Donor age, sex, ethnicity and CMV serostatus were compiled alongside the repertoire data. A later genetic analysis used genome-wide SNP genotypes for about three fifths of the roughly 700 donors, treating that subset as a discovery cohort. Every repertoire in the discovery cohort had been generated on one and the same sequencing platform. Class I and class II HLA loci were covered by the typing at four-digit resolution. Typing coverage varied by locus: roughly 629-640 donors for A, B, C, DRB1 and DQB1; roughly 560 for DQA1; approximately 610 for DPA1; some 470 for DPB1. About five DR-DQ haplotypes were treated as single units for association and clustering because of strong linkage in the cohort. On average, roughly 250,000 unique TCR beta nucleotide sequences were sequenced per donor among some 430 genotyped donors of the cohort, with roughly 20% of those sequences being non-productive.

This clone occurred once. The antigen it binds to is not known. No clone much larger than this one lies a single base away; base qualities are absent. The cohort consisted of 650 to 850 healthy bone marrow donors. All cohort members were sampled while nominally healthy, although unrecorded immune exposures were likely present. The donor tested CMV seronegative, placing the donor among the approximately 400 seronegative members of the cohort. A peripheral blood sample was provided by each donor, and peripheral blood mononuclear cells were used for TCR beta sequencing. Genomic DNA was extracted from the blood cell samples with the Qiagen DNeasy Blood Extraction Kit. Library creation used the immunoSEQ multiplex PCR assay. The multiplex PCR relied on a mix of 60 forward primers for TCR Vbeta segments and 13 reverse primers for TCR Jbeta segments. A multiplex PCR assay on genomic DNA amplified the CDR3 region of rearranged TCR beta genes. On the Illumina HiSeq System, the amplified TCR beta libraries were sequenced as 87-base-pair reads. The source study handled its data this way. In a later analysis, tens of millions of unique TCR beta chains were counted across the roughly 700 repertoires, and approximately 9.9 million of these chains were shared by at least two donors. To remove PCR and sequencing errors, raw reads were error-corrected and collapsed into unique sequences using a nearest-neighbor algorithm that merged closely related sequences. To assign V, D and J gene segments, CDR3 sequences were aligned to IMGT reference sequences. Each retained sequence needed at least a six-nucleotide match to both a V gene segment and a J gene segment. Rearrangements were classified as productive when the CDR3 lacked stop codons and remained in frame with V and J, and all other rearrangements were classified as non-productive. Following IMGT convention, CDR3 was defined as the stretch from the second conserved V-encoded cysteine to the conserved J-encoded phenylalanine. The earlier analysis of fewer than 750 of the donors excluded sequences that lacked an unambiguous match to a single V gene segment. In an earlier analysis of several hundred of the donors, V segments were called functional above 56.7% productive rearrangements and were called segregating when the between-donor standard deviation exceeded 5%. A statistical classification framework was developed to diagnose cytomegalovirus status using the catalog of TCR beta chain sequences. In a later analysis, V and J genes were assigned by comparing TCR nucleotide sequences against IMGT/GENE-DB human TR gene sequences. A later analysis assigned CDR3 sequences and most-parsimonious VDJ recombination scenarios with the TCRdist pipeline. In a later analysis, each TCR beta chain was defined by its CDR3 amino acid sequence together with its V-gene family, and reads lacking a unique V-gene family were excluded. In a later analysis, a few hundred highly shared, low-generation-probability nucleotide sequences were removed to address suspected cross-contamination and a sequencing artifact. For each public chain, a later analysis derived a clonal expansion index from normalized ranks of inferred template counts within each repertoire. In a later analysis, generation probabilities were computed with a VDJ recombination model fitted to out-of-frame rearrangements, and the resulting probabilities were checked against IGoR. In a later analysis, TCR-TCR, TCR-HLA and TCR-CMV co-occurrence was scored with hypergeometric tests, and a repertoire-size bias correction was applied to TCR pairs. False discovery rates were estimated in a later analysis by permuting HLA or CMV assignments 20 times. In a later analysis, co-occurring TCRs were grouped with DBSCAN, and TCRdist sequence similarity was added when clustering was performed within HLA-allele-positive subsets. Repertoires with fewer than 30,000 or more than 120,000 public chains were left out of co-occurrence clustering, as were five repertoires with anomalous nucleotide sharing. Held by TCRdb, this immuneACCESS table contains in-frame sequences only and omits some clones. Under half of the omission traces to an unresolved V gene where checked; the cause of the rest is unknown. That table furnishes V, J and clone size, whereas the DNA furnished D and trimming. The sample profile shows roughly 170,000 clones; 77% of them were found once. The top ten clonotypes cover 1.5% to 2% of the sample.

CDR1 and CDR2 are read off the germline V gene as LGHNA and YSLEER. The CDR3 holds 20 amino acids from the cysteine to the phenylalanine. Solely the CDR3 DNA is kept, with 60 bases framed from the first base. Unmatched junction bases come to 11, with V trimmed by 0 bases and J by 0 bases. Findings and caveats that apply to the study as a whole: When HLA alleles, especially DR and DQ, strongly co-occurred, TCR associations were difficult to assign to individual alleles. Presence/absence analyses assumed roughly uniform sequencing depth across donors, an assumption that may not hold. According to the authors, the approach could potentially be generalized to other disease states and immunological phenotypes. In a later analysis, several top co-occurrence clusters were reported to appear linked to parvovirus B19, influenza, CMV and Epstein-Barr virus. The sequencing pipeline was judged likely to have produced a cluster of highly shared sequence variants as a technical artifact. In an earlier analysis of over 550 of the donors, most TCR beta V segments were observed in productive rearrangements about 90% or about 30% of the time, broadly matching IMGT annotations. In a later analysis, the rate of TCR association differed among HLA loci, with DRB1 alleles having the most associated TCRs and HLA-C alleles having the fewest. Some IMGT-functional V segments, including TRBV6-2 and TRBV6-3, could not be distinguished by the 87-base-pair reads and were therefore excluded. In a later analysis, most CMV-associated TCR beta chains were found to appear HLA-restricted, with HLA associations seemingly driven largely by CMV exposure. In the study, some 160 TCR beta chains were listed as associated with cytomegalovirus. Specific HLA alleles were associated with some 15,000 TCR beta sequences at a false discovery rate of 0.05 in a later analysis. Compared with equally common non-associated chains, HLA-associated TCR beta chains in a later analysis were more clonally expanded and had lower generation probabilities. Cytomegalovirus status was reported to be diagnosed by the classifier with high specificity and sensitivity in both the original and validation cohorts. Only TCR beta chains were sequenced in this cohort, and the absence of alpha or paired-chain data limited detectable features. Three of the identified cytomegalovirus-associated TCR beta chains were confirmed in vitro to be specific for cytomegalovirus antigens. The earlier analysis of a few hundred of the donors excluded 15 to 20 rarely observed V segments, including chromosome 9 orphons, because counts were too low. An association between a missense DCLRE1C variant and V-gene and J-gene trimming of TCR beta chains was found in a later genetic analysis and replicated in an independent cohort. While some public TCRs were present in many individuals, most TCR sequences turned up only very rarely across donors. The only immune exposure information available for the cohort was CMV serostatus. Because HLA typing was unavailable for some donors at each locus, only the typed subset was used in association tests. According to a later genetic analysis, donors in an Asian-associated ancestry cluster had fewer N-insertions in productive TCRs than the roughly 700-donor mean. Linkage disequilibrium might explain the correlated functional status among segregating V segments, but an unknown experimental factor could not be excluded. A further reported finding was that TCR beta sequences accurately predicted the HLA-A and HLA-B alleles for most subjects in the first cohort.

Recombination linked TRBV4-3 to TRBJ2-3; the central 11 bases match TRBD2. Sequencing was done on a sample of PBMCs. This sequence was found in a woman between 25 and 40 years old in good health and CMV-seronegative. The sequence in DNA is TGCGCCAGCAGCCAAGATGGCGTGGGACTAGCGGACCTTAGCACAGATACGCAGTATTTT. It specifies CASSQDGVGLADLSTDTQYF.